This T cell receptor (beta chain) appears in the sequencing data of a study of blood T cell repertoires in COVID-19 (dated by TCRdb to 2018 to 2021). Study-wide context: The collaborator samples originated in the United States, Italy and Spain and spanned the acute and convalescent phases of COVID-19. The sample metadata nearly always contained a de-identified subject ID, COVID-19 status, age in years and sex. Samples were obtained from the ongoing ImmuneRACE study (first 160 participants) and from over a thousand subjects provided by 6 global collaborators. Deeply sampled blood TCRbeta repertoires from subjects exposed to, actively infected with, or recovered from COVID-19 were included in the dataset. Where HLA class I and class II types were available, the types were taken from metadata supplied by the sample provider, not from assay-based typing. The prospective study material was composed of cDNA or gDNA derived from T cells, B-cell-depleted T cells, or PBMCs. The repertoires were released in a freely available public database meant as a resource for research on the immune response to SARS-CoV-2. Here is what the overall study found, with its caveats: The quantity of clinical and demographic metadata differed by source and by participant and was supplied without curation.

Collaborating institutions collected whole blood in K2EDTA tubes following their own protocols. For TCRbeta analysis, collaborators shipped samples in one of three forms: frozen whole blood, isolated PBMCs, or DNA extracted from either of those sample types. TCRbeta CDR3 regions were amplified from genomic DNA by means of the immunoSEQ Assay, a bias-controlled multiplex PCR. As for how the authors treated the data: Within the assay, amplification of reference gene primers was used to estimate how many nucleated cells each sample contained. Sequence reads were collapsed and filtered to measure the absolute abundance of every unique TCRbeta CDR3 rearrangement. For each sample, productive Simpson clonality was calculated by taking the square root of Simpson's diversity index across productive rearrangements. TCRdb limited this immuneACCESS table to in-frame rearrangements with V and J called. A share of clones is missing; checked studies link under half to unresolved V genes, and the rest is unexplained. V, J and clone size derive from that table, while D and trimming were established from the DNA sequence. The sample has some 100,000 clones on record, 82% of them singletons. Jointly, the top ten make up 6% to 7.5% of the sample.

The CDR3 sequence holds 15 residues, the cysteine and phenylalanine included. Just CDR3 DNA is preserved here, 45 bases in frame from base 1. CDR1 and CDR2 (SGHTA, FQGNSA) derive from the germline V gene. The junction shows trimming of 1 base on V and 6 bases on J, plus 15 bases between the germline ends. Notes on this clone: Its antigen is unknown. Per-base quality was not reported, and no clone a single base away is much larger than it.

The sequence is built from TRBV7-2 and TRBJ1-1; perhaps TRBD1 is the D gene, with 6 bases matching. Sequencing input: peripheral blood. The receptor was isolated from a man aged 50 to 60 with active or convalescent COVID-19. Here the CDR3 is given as CASSLVQGRTAEAFF. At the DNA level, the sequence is TGTGCCAGCAGCTTAGTACAGGGACGGACGGCTGAAGCTTTCTTT.